This TCR beta chain came from a study of shared clonotypes between healthy human individuals. Notes on the study in general: When naive CD4 clonotypes were compared across a few donors, approximately 5% were shared.

CDR1 is SGHDN and CDR2 is FVKESK in the germline V gene. V gave up 0 bases and J gave up 0 bases; unmatched junction bases: 5. The CDR3 runs 16 residues. Positive CCR7 selection of CD45RO-negative cells yielded the naive CD8 cells, and terminally differentiated effector memory CD45RA+ cells were excluded. On this clone: What it binds is unknown.

Every subset's genomic DNA went evenly onto several immunoSEQ plates. The protocol was immunoSEQ multiplex PCR, while the TCRdb copy is restricted to in-frame clones and leaves out a portion. The top ten hold about 1.1% of the sample, which has 2 million to 2.5 million clones, about 95% seen once. This chain connects TRBV14 to TRBJ2-7; 7 bases map to TRBD1. This clonotype originated in a man aged 18 to 35 in good health. The sample was naive CD8+ T cells sorted from blood. In nucleotides, the CDR3 is TGTGCCAGCAGCCAAGATACAGCAGGGGGCTCCTACGAGCAGTACTTC. It encodes CASSQDTAGGSYEQYF.